These T cell receptor beta chains were read from a single sample in a study of CD8 T cells in Susac syndrome. TCRdb redid the calling of the immunoSEQ multiplex PCR reads with MiXCR, one entry per CDR3 protein. The sample consists of 90,000 to 110,000 distinct CDR3 sequences, around 95% of them appearing once. Specimen: CD4+ T cells from PBMCs. These receptors all come from a human donor in good health. Both conserved end residues are part of each CDR3. A D gene is named only where the DNA matches it firmly. Only part of the rows carry a size: once, few, many, or a class if the clone is expanded.

cdr3_nt cdr3_aa v_call d_call j_call clone_size
TGTGCCAGCAGTTCCGCACTCGGGGCGGGGAGACGCACAGATACGCAGTATTTT CASSSALGAGRRTDTQYF TRBV12-3/TRBV12-4 - TRBJ2-3 -
TGCGCCAGCAGCCAAGATAGGACTGATGCAGATACGCAGTATTTT CASSQDRTDADTQYF TRBV4-3 - TRBJ2-3 -
TGTGCCAGCAGCGGGGACAGCCACGAGCAGTACTTC CASSGDSHEQYF TRBV2 TRBD1 TRBJ2-7 -
TGTGCCAGCAGACGGACAGGGACCTACGAGCAGTACTTC CASRRTGTYEQYF TRBV27 TRBD1 TRBJ2-7 -
TGTGCCAGCAGTTACTCGGGTATTGAAGCTTTCTTT CASSYSGIEAFF TRBV6-6 - TRBJ1-1 -
TGTGCCAGCAGTGAGACAGGCCCCTATGGCTACACCTTC CASSETGPYGYTF TRBV5-4 - TRBJ1-2 once
TGTGCCATCCAAGGGTGGGGTCAAGAGACCCAGTACTTC CAIQGWGQETQYF TRBV12-3/TRBV12-4 - TRBJ2-5 -
TGTGCCAGCAGTGAGGACAGGGAGCTCCACTATGGCTACACCTTC CASSEDRELHYGYTF TRBV6-1 TRBD1 TRBJ1-2 -
TGCAGTGCGAATCCTACTAGCGGGGGATCAGATACGCAGTATTTT CSANPTSGGSDTQYF TRBV20-1 TRBD2 TRBJ2-3 -
TGTGCCTGGAGTGGACAGGGGCCCTACGAGCAGTACTTC CAWSGQGPYEQYF TRBV30 TRBD1 TRBJ2-7 -
TGTGCCAGCAGTTTCGCCGGGACAGGGGCCTACGAGCAGTACTTC CASSFAGTGAYEQYF TRBV28 TRBD1 TRBJ2-7 -
TGTGCCAGCTCTGCACAACTCTCCTACAATGAGCAGTTCTTC CASSAQLSYNEQFF TRBV27 - TRBJ2-1 -
TGTGCCAGCAGCGTAGGGGTGAGCACTGAAGCTTTCTTT CASSVGVSTEAFF TRBV9 - TRBJ1-1 -
TGCGCCAGCTCCACGGGGATATCACCCCTCCACTTT CASSTGISPLHF TRBV23-1 - TRBJ1-6 once
TGTGCCTGGAGACCCCGGGACAGGGGAATCATCCACGAGCAGTACTTC CAWRPRDRGIIHEQYF TRBV30 TRBD1 TRBJ2-7 -
TGTGCCAGCAGCGGGGGGACAGGGAACAATCAGCCCCAGCATTTT CASSGGTGNNQPQHF TRBV7-2 TRBD1 TRBJ1-5 -
TGTGCCAGCAGCTTAGTGGCTAGCTCCTCCTACTCTGGGGCCAACGTCCTGACTTTC CASSLVASSSYSGANVLTF TRBV7-2 - TRBJ2-6 -
TGTGCCAGCAGCCGAGGTCGTGAAAAACTGTTTTTT CASSRGREKLFF TRBV3-1 - TRBJ1-4 -
TGTGCCAGCAGTTTATCGCAGGTTCAAGAAAAACTGTTTTTT CASSLSQVQEKLFF TRBV12-3/TRBV12-4 - TRBJ1-4 once
TGCAGTGCTAGAGAAGACAGGGGGAACAATTCACCCCTCCACTTT CSAREDRGNNSPLHF TRBV20-1 TRBD1 TRBJ1-6 -
TGCAGCGTTGAGCACGAGACCCAGTACTTC CSVEHETQYF TRBV29-1 - TRBJ2-5 -
TGTGCCAGCACCCTACGGGGTTTCGGATACGACCAGTACTTC CASTLRGFGYDQYF TRBV12-3/TRBV12-4 - TRBJ2-7 -
TGTGCCAGCAGCCTCCTACAGGGTATGGGTCAAGAGACCCAGTACTTC CASSLLQGMGQETQYF TRBV11-2 - TRBJ2-5 -
TGCGCCAGCAGCCAAGGAGCGGGAGAAGAGACCCAGTACTTC CASSQGAGEETQYF TRBV4-3 TRBD2 TRBJ2-5 -
TGTGCCAGCTATAGACTAGCGGGGGGCCCCAGAAGCACAGATACGCAGTATTTT CASYRLAGGPRSTDTQYF TRBV6-2/TRBV6-3 TRBD2 TRBJ2-3 -
TGCAGCGTTGACCGACAGGGCGGTAGTGAGCAGTTCTTC CSVDRQGGSEQFF TRBV29-1 TRBD1 TRBJ2-1 -
TGCAGTGCTAGAGATCACGGCGCTGGCTACACCTTC CSARDHGAGYTF TRBV20-1 - TRBJ1-2 -
TGTGCCAGCAGCCCCGGGACAGGGGGATCACCCCTCCACTTT CASSPGTGGSPLHF TRBV3-1 TRBD1 TRBJ1-6 few
TGTGCCATCAGTGGGGCCGGTCAAGAGACCCAGTACTTC CAISGAGQETQYF TRBV10-3 - TRBJ2-5 -
TGTGCCAGCAGCCAAGGACAGTCTTATAGCAATCAGCCCCAGCATTTT CASSQGQSYSNQPQHF TRBV3-1 - TRBJ1-5 -
TGCAGTGCTAGAGCCTCAGCGGGTAGCTCCTACAATGAGCAGTTCTTC CSARASAGSSYNEQFF TRBV20-1 - TRBJ2-1 once
TGTGCCAGCAGTTACCTCTCGGGACAGGGCGTAAGGGAGCAGTACTTC CASSYLSGQGVREQYF TRBV6-5 TRBD1 TRBJ2-7 -
TGTGCCAGCAAAGAGCTCTTAGGACGGTTTATCCCCCTCCACTTT CASKELLGRFIPLHF TRBV6-6 - TRBJ1-6 -
TGTGCCAGCAGCCAGGGGACAGGGGGAGAGACCCAGTACTTC CASSQGTGGETQYF TRBV3-1 TRBD1 TRBJ2-5 -
TGTGCCAGTAGTATAGCGGGAGGGCCCTACGAGCAGTACTTC CASSIAGGPYEQYF TRBV19 TRBD2 TRBJ2-7 -
TGCAGTGCTTTGGACAGGGATGAGTCCGGGGAGCTGTTTTTT CSALDRDESGELFF TRBV20-1 TRBD1 TRBJ2-2 -
TGTGCCAGCAGTAGACAAGCCTATAATTCACCCCTCCACTTT CASSRQAYNSPLHF TRBV2 - TRBJ1-6 -
TGTGCCAGCAGCTCTCTGGGGAGCGGGAGTACAGATACGCAGTATTTT CASSSLGSGSTDTQYF TRBV5-6 TRBD2 TRBJ2-3 -